This entry lists 7 T cell receptor beta chains sequenced from one sample in a study of cytotoxic CD8 clonotypes in ibrutinib-treated CLL. Clones were read by immunoSEQ multiplex PCR, and TCRdb kept only the in-frame ones, dropping some. The sample contains 300,000 or so clones, roughly two thirds of which appear only once. Sequenced material: PBMCs, taken after 36 months of ibrutinib treatment. These receptors all come from a human donor with chronic lymphocytic leukemia.

This chain's CDR3 is CASSVGEAQYF. In nucleotides, the CDR3 is TGTGCCAGCAGCGTAGGGGAGGCGCAGTATTTT. The chain uses TRBV9 and TRBJ2-3, with D perhaps TRBD2 (6 bases). Trimming left V 0 bases short and J 10 bases short, with 6 bases between. The CDR3 extends over 11 amino acids. Per germline, CDR1 SGDLS and CDR2 YYNGEE. Together with reference TRBV9 and TRBJ2-3, the CDR3 gives the full variable domain: DSGVTQTPKHLITATGQRVTLRCSPRSGDLSVYWYQQSLDQGLQFLIQYYNGEERAKGNILERFSAQQFPDLHSELNLSSLELGDSALYFCASSVGEAQYFGPGTRLTVL.

The DNA of the CDR3 is TGCAGCGTTCGTGAGCGAGGCTCCTACAATGAGCAGTTCTTC. It yields the protein CSVRERGSYNEQFF. The rearrangement joins TRBV29-1 to TRBJ2-1; D not certain. This CDR3 has 14 residues. Trimming removed 5 bases at V and 0 bases at J, with 11 bases between. Germline V CDR1 and CDR2: SQVTM, ANQGSEA.

The rearrangement uses TRBV6-6 and TRBJ2-1, with 7 bases fitting TRBD1. V was pared by 10 bases and J by 1 base, with 4 bases of the junction left unmatched. Germline V CDR1 and CDR2: MNHNY, SVGAGI (reference sequence). The CDR3 is made up of 13 amino acids. Written as DNA, the CDR3 is TGTGCCACCGGGACAGCTTCCTACAATGAGCAGTTCTTC. Translated, it gives CATGTASYNEQFF.

The chain links TRBV9 to TRBJ1-5; D may be TRBD1 (6 bases). CDR1 is SGDLS and CDR2 is YYNGEE in the germline V gene. V gave up 3 bases and J gave up 1 base, with 11 bases separating them. CDR3 length: 15 residues. CDR3 nucleotides: TGTGCCAGCAGCGGGGGGCTCGGGAGCAATCAGCCCCAGCATTTT. Protein product: CASSGGLGSNQPQHF.

The chain is built from TRBV5-1 and TRBJ1-1; 7 bases line up with TRBD1. V was pared by 0 bases and J by 10 bases, with 21 bases of the junction left unmatched. CDR3 length equals 18 residues. Germline assignment: CDR1 SGHRS and CDR2 YFSETQ. This CDR3 is CASSLGTGQAIPPLVAFF. For the CDR3, the DNA is TGCGCCAGCAGCTTGGGAACCGGACAGGCCATTCCCCCTTTGGTAGCTTTCTTT.

This clone was observed a handful of times. The chain couples TRBV20-1 to TRBJ2-3; D is undetermined. Germline CDR1 and CDR2: DFQATT and SNEGSKA (reference sequence). The germline V and J ends were trimmed by 5 bases and 4 bases, with 7 bases remaining between them. This CDR3 has 11 residues. As DNA, the CDR3 is TGCAGTGCTGCTATAGCAGATACGCAGTATTTT. Protein sequence: CSAAIADTQYF.

The chain combines TRBV6-5 with TRBJ2-7; D ambiguous. The CDR3 has 14 residues. Germline CDR1 reads MNHEY; CDR2 reads SVGAGI. V was cut by 2 bases and J by 0 bases, with 8 bases left in between. CDR3 coding DNA: TGTGCCAGCAGTTACGGCTGGGACTCCTACGAGCAGTACTTC. Amino acid sequence: CASSYGWDSYEQYF.